The 18 T cell receptor beta chains presented below share a single source sample, sequenced in a study of blood T cell repertoires in COVID-19. Generated by immunoSEQ multiplex PCR, the TCRdb table keeps only in-frame clones and is missing some. The data show roughly 240,000 clones, roughly 86% seen once. The sequenced sample consisted of PBMCs or T cells enriched from blood (not recorded which). These receptor sequences come from a woman aged 45-65 years who had recovered from COVID-19.

The V and J genes are TRBV5-6 and TRBJ2-7; D unclear. The CDR3 contains 12 residues. Between the trimmed V and J ends, which lost 4 bases and 4 bases, there was a span of 9 bases. CDR1 and CDR2 from the germline V gene are SGHDT and YYEEEE. CDR3 residues: CASSLLSYEQYF. CDR3 in DNA: TGTGCCAGCAGCCTGCTTAGTTACGAGCAGTACTTC. The whole variable domain, filled in from reference TRBV5-6 and TRBJ2-7, reads DAGVTQSPTHLIKTRGQQVTLRCSPKSGHDTVSWYQQALGQGPQFIFQYYEEEERQRGNFPDRFSGHQFPNYSSELNVNALLLGDSALYLCASSLLSYEQYFGPGTRLTVT.

This clone was observed a single time. At one of its ends the junction is not consistent with the germline gene, which may arise from a read error. This chain connects TRBV7-7 to TRBJ2-5, with TRBD2 identical over 8 bases. Per germline, CDR1 SSHAT and CDR2 FNYEAQ (reference sequence). This CDR3 spans 16 amino acids. CDR3 protein: CASSRAGIAGRETQYF. CDR3 bases: TGTGCTAGCAGCCGAGCAGGGATAGCGGGGAGGGAGACCCAGTACTTC.

This clone was seen only once. This chain joins TRBV11-3 and TRBJ2-1; possibly TRBD1 for D (6 bases). This CDR3 is built from 14 residues. The V end lost 7 bases, the J end lost 7 bases, and 17 bases lay between the germline ends. Germline-derived CDR1 and CDR2 are SGHNT and YENEEA. The CDR3 DNA is TGTGCCAGCACCAAGGACAGAGGTGGGAATGAGCAGTTCTTC. This translates into CASTKDRGGNEQFF.

This clone was detected only a few times. J is TRBJ1-4 and V is TRBV7-2; the match to TRBD1 covers 8 bases. The CDR3 runs to 15 residues. From germline, CDR1 is SGHTA and CDR2 FQGNSA. Unmatched junction bases numbered 10, after V lost 5 bases and J lost 8 bases. The CDR3 region has the DNA TGTGCCAGCAGCATGGGGGACAGGATAGGAGAAAAACTGTTTTTT. Translation gives CASSMGDRIGEKLFF.

The V and J genes are TRBV6-5 and TRBJ1-1; no firm D call. CDR1 and CDR2 from the germline V gene are MNHEY and SVGAGI. The germline V and J ends were trimmed by 6 bases and 6 bases, with 14 bases remaining between them. This CDR3 has 13 residues. The CDR3 loop is CASSRTAESEAFF. Here the CDR3 DNA reads TGTGCCAGCAGCCGGACTGCCGAATCTGAAGCTTTCTTT.

The genes are TRBV6-2 or TRBV6-3 and TRBJ2-1; 8 bases match TRBD2. The CDR3 consists of 17 residues. V lost 1 base, J lost 2 bases, and 7 bases stayed unmatched. Germline V gene sequence: CDR1 MNHEY, CDR2 SVGEGT. CDR3 sequence: CASSYLASGSPYNEQFF. The CDR3 nucleotides read TGTGCCAGCAGTTACTTGGCTAGCGGGTCTCCCTACAATGAGCAGTTCTTC.

The chain employs TRBV24-1 and TRBJ2-1; no reliable D call. The CDR3 has 14 residues. Germline values: CDR1 KGHDR, CDR2 SFDVKD. V lost 1 base and J lost 5, with 8 bases in between. The CDR3 reads CATSDFGLDNEQFF. CDR3 in DNA: TGTGCCACCAGTGATTTCGGTCTAGACAATGAGCAGTTCTTC.

CDR3 DNA: TGTGCCAGCAGTCAGGGTGAGCAGTTCTTC. Translating gives CASSQGEQFF. This rearrangement joins TRBV28 to TRBJ2-1; D might be TRBD1 (5 bases). Per germline, CDR1 MDHEN and CDR2 SYDVKM. The CDR3 is made up of 10 amino acids. Trimming removed 5 bases from V and 9 bases from J, with 5 bases in between.

The table lists this clone with a count of one. The DNA of the CDR3 is TGTGCCTGGAATCGGGGGACTAATGAAAAACTGTTTTTT. Protein product: CAWNRGTNEKLFF. The chain employs TRBV30 and TRBJ1-4; D may be TRBD1 (5 bases). Per germline, CDR1 GTSNPN and CDR2 SVGIG (reference sequence). With 4 bases removed from V and 2 bases from J, the gap between germline ends came to 8 bases. The CDR3 is 13 amino acids.

The chain combines TRBV19 with TRBJ1-5, with D perhaps matching TRBD1 (6 bases). CDR3 length equals 15 residues. Germline V gives CDR1 LNHDA, CDR2 SQIVND (reference sequence). Trimming took off 7 bases at V and 0 bases at J, with 13 bases between the two ends. CDR3 sequence reads: CASTWGGSSNQPQHF. CDR3 bases: TGTGCCAGTACCTGGGGGGGCAGTAGCAATCAGCCCCAGCATTTT.

The chain recombines TRBV30 with TRBJ2-1; TRBD2 agrees at 10 bases. CDR3 length equals 15 residues. CDR1 is GTSNPN and CDR2 is SVGIG in the germline V gene (reference sequence). V shed 4 bases and J 5 bases; nucleotides not matched to a gene: 8. The CDR3 loop is CAWKGQLAGNNEQFF. In DNA form, the CDR3 reads TGTGCCTGGAAAGGCCAACTAGCGGGGAACAATGAGCAGTTCTTC.

The chain carries TRBV28 and TRBJ2-1, with 7 bases matching TRBD2. The CDR3 has 16 residues. Germline values: CDR1 MDHEN, CDR2 SYDVKM. V dropped 1 base and J dropped 5; count of bases not matched to a gene: 8. The CDR3 DNA follows: TGTGCCAGCAGTTTATTGTCGGGCGGGAGTCACAATGAGCAGTTCTTC. It is translated as CASSLLSGGSHNEQFF.

This sequence joins TRBV5-4 and TRBJ2-5, with 10 bases identical to TRBD2. V dropped 4 bases and J dropped 6; count of bases not matched to a gene: 15. Germline assignment: CDR1 SGHNT and CDR2 YYREEE (reference sequence). The CDR3 length is 17 residues. The CDR3 DNA reads TGTGCCAGCAGCATAGGCGGGGCTAGCGGGAGTATACAGACCCAGTACTTC. It codes for CASSIGGASGSIQTQYF. Looking up the rest from reference TRBV5-4 and TRBJ2-5 gives the full variable domain: ETGVTQSPTHLIKTRGQQVTLRCSSQSGHNTVSWYQQALGQGPQFIFQYYREEENGRGNFPPRFSGLQFPNYSSELNVNALELDDSALYLCASSIGGASGSIQTQYFGPGTRLLVL.

This clone was observed a single time. The chain combines TRBV6-5 with TRBJ1-6, with unresolved D. Germline loops: CDR1 MNHEY, CDR2 SVGAGI. The CDR3 spans 13 residues. Trimming pared 9 bases from V and 10 bases from J, leaving 16 bases between. The CDR3: CASRGGVGSPLHF. The CDR3, as DNA: TGTGCCAGTAGAGGCGGGGTAGGATCACCCCTCCACTTT.

The J gene is TRBJ2-1, the V gene TRBV9; 8 positions agree with TRBD2. Per germline, CDR1 SGDLS and CDR2 YYNGEE. CDR3 length equals 14 residues. V dropped 2 bases and J dropped 8; count of bases not matched to a gene: 6. The CDR3 loop is CASSVATSVDEQFF. The DNA for the CDR3 is TGTGCCAGCAGCGTTGCGACTAGCGTAGATGAGCAGTTCTTC.

The rearrangement links TRBV5-1 to TRBJ1-1; unclear D gene. Between the trimmed V and J ends, which lost 5 bases and 2 bases, there was a span of 13 bases. Germline V gene lookup returns CDR1 SGHRS and CDR2 YFSETQ. This CDR3 has 14 amino acids. The CDR3 coding sequence is TGCGCCAGCAGTCGCAGCGGCGGAAACACTGAAGCTTTCTTT. It codes for CASSRSGGNTEAFF.

V usage is TRBV19 and J usage is TRBJ1-1, with no clear D. CDR3 length: 13 residues. V gave up 5 bases and J gave up 0 bases, with 7 bases separating them. Per germline, CDR1 LNHDA and CDR2 SQIVND (reference sequence). DNA for the CDR3: TGTGCCAGTAGTCTCACACTGAACACTGAAGCTTTCTTT. It yields the protein CASSLTLNTEAFF.

The chain joins TRBV3-1 (or the pseudogene TRBV3-2) to TRBJ2-1, with 8 bases aligning to TRBD2. Trimming cost V 4 bases and J 7 bases; bases outside gene matches: 12. This CDR3 contains 16 residues. Per germline, CDR1 LGHDT and CDR2 YNNKEL (reference sequence). The CDR3 protein is CASSLLAGQGGNEQFF. CDR3 DNA: TGTGCCAGCAGCCTGCTAGCGGGTCAAGGTGGGAATGAGCAGTTCTTC.